This T cell receptor beta chain was captured in a study of shared clonotypes between healthy human individuals. In the study overall: There were three CD4 naive, three CD4 memory, two CD8 naive and one CD8 memory plates per donor.

Naivety among CD8 cells was defined by CD45RO negativity and positive CCR7 selection, thereby excluding terminally differentiated effector memory CD45RA+ cells. The study drew all its donors from Caucasian adults living in Nashville, Tennessee. Trimming cost V 6 bases and J 1 base, with 25 bases left between them. The CDR3 runs 18 residues. CDR1 is SGHRS, CDR2 YFSETQ, per germline. As for this clone: Its specificity is not known.

Over several immunoSEQ plates, each subset's genomic DNA was distributed in even portions. This table comes from immunoSEQ multiplex PCR, and its TCRdb copy is limited to in-frame clones, with some not included. The profile covers roughly 2,000,000 clones, with 93% appearing a single time and about 1.6% taken by the ten largest. Overall study findings and caveats: The expectation was that sequencing depth would affect clonotype sharing among donors.

This chain links TRBV5-1 with TRBJ1-1; D ambiguous. Input material: naive CD8+ T cells from PBMCs. The TCR sequence derives from a man aged 18 to 29 in good health. Some clones in this sample may be carry-over from other donors' samples. The CDR3 reads CASMDLSRQGRRNTEAFF. The DNA of the CDR3 is TGCGCCAGCATGGACCTATCCCGGCAAGGGCGGCGGAACACTGAAGCTTTCTTT. The full variable domain, rest sourced from reference TRBV5-1 and TRBJ1-1, is KAGVTQTPRYLIKTRGQQVTLSCSPISGHRSVSWYQQTPGQGLQFLFEYFSETQRNKGNFPGRFSGRQFSNSRSEMNVSTLELGDSALYLCASMDLSRQGRRNTEAFFGQGTRLTVV.